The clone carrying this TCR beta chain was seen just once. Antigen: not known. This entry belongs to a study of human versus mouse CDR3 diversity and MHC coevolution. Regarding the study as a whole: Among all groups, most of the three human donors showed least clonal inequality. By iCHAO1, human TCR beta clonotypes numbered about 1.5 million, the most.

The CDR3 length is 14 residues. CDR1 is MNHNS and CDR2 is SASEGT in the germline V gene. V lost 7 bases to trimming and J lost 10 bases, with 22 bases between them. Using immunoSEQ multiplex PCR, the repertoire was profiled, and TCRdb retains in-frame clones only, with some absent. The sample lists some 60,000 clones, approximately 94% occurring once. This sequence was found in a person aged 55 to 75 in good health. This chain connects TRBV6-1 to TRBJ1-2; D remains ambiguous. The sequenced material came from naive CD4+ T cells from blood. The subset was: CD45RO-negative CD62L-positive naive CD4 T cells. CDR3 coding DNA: TGTGCCAGCAACGAACGGGATATTATTCCCTCCTACACCTTC. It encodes CASNERDIIPSYTF.